A single sample is the source of the 23 T cell receptor beta chains below, sequenced in a study of T-cell reconstitution after alpha-beta-depleted transplantation in children. Researchers prepared the TCRbeta library using unique molecular identifiers, the study reports. One entry per CDR3 protein, called by TCRdb with MiXCR from the PCR reads. The sample contains 780,000 or so distinct CDR3 sequences, roughly 15% of which appear only once. Sequenced here: PBMCs, mostly from graft donor cells, sampled 360 days after TCRalphabeta/CD19-depleted stem cell transplant. These receptors were taken from a male patient between 10 and 17 years old who had a stem cell transplant for acute lymphoblastic leukemia, so the T cells may come from the graft donor.

This chain uses TRBV29-1 with TRBJ2-1; TRBD1 matches 11 bases. The CDR3 loop spans 15 amino acids. The ends lost 6 bases at V and 7 bases at J; junction bases unmatched: 11. Germline loops: CDR1 SQVTM, CDR2 ANQGSEA. The CDR3 region is CSVDLGTGGINEQFF. CDR3 sequence (DNA): TGCAGCGTAGACCTCGGGACAGGGGGAATTAATGAGCAGTTCTTC.

The gene calls are TRBV5-1 and TRBJ1-4; 11 positions agree with TRBD1. Per the germline V gene, CDR1 is SGHRS and CDR2 is YFSETQ. CDR3 length: 17 amino acids. Trimming removed 5 bases from V and 1 base from J; junction bases left unmatched: 7. The CDR3 loop reads CASRGGQGAVTNEKLFF. The CDR3 nucleotides read TGCGCCAGCAGGGGCGGACAGGGGGCTGTAACTAATGAAAAACTGTTTTTT.

This clonotype was detected a few times. The chain employs TRBV4-1 and TRBJ2-1; no clear D. Trimming shortened V by 2 bases and J by 4 bases, and 12 bases separated the two germline ends. Germline-derived CDR1 and CDR2 are MGHRA and YSYEKL. CDR3 length: 15 residues. The CDR3 bases are TGCGCCAGCAGCCAAATGGACGGAACTTACAATGAGCAGTTCTTC. Translated, it gives CASSQMDGTYNEQFF.

This chain joins TRBV20-1 and TRBJ2-3, with 11 bases fitting TRBD2. CDR3 length equals 16 residues. The ends lost 3 bases at V and 2 bases at J; junction bases unmatched: 7. CDR1 is DFQATT, CDR2 SNEGSKA, per germline (reference sequence). Here the CDR3 DNA reads TGCAGTGCTAGGAGAGTAGCGGGAGGGTACACAGATACGCAGTATTTT. Its protein product is CSARRVAGGYTDTQYF.

This chain connects TRBV2 to TRBJ2-3; no reliable D call. Deletions cut 1 base from V and 2 bases from J, with 7 bases between. Germline CDR1 and CDR2: SNHLY and FYNNEI. There are 14 residues in the CDR3. DNA of the CDR3: TGTGCCAGCAGTGAAGGGGCTTACACAGATACGCAGTATTTT. It yields the protein CASSEGAYTDTQYF.

This clonotype has just a few counts. This chain connects TRBV4-1 to TRBJ2-2; tentatively, D is TRBD1 (8 bases). This CDR3 spans 18 amino acids. Trimming took off 4 bases at V and 1 base at J, with 19 bases between the two ends. Per the germline V gene, CDR1 is MGHRA and CDR2 is YSYEKL. CDR3 protein: CASSPAYRGGRNTGELFF. CDR3 bases: TGCGCCAGCAGCCCGGCGTACAGGGGGGGCCGGAACACCGGGGAGCTGTTTTTT.

The CDR3 spells CATGGRYNSPLHF. DNA of the CDR3: TGTGCCACCGGGGGACGGTATAATTCACCCCTCCACTTT. The gene calls are TRBV12-3 or TRBV12-4 and TRBJ1-6; tentatively, D is TRBD1 (5 bases). CDR3 size: 13 residues. Trimming took off 10 bases at V and 4 bases at J, with 11 bases between the two ends.

The chain employs TRBV29-1 and TRBJ2-7, with D maybe TRBD2 (6 bases). The germline V gene has CDR1 SQVTM and CDR2 ANQGSEA. With 6 bases removed from V and 1 base from J, the gap between germline ends came to 16 bases. The CDR3 runs 14 residues. CDR3: CSVQRLVGSYEQYF. In DNA, the CDR3 is TGCAGCGTACAACGACTAGTCGGGTCCTACGAGCAGTACTTC.

CDR3 in DNA: TGTGCCAGCAGTTCCGGGGGGGTATTTGAGGAACTGTTTTTT. Translation: CASSSGGVFEELFF. The V call is TRBV27, the J call TRBJ1-4, with D possibly being TRBD1 (5 bases). CDR3 size: 14 residues. Germline V lookup: CDR1 MNHEY, CDR2 SMNVEV (reference sequence). Trimming left V 4 bases short and J 12 bases short, with 18 bases between.

Remarks on this clonotype: It is likely a read error, because the conserved phenylalanine at the end of the CDR3 is missing. The CDR3 region is CASRPGPPGKLFL. In DNA form, the CDR3 reads TGTGCCAGCAGACCGGGACCACCCGGAAAACTGTTTCTT. J is TRBJ1-4 and V is TRBV6-1; D is perhaps TRBD1 (5 bases). In germline, CDR1 is MNHNS, CDR2 SASEGT. The CDR3 is 13 residues long. V was trimmed by 6 bases and J by 10 bases, leaving 15 bases between them.

This clonotype has just a few counts. The chain combines TRBV29-1 with TRBJ2-7; TRBD1 might be the D (6 bases). The CDR3 is 14 amino acids. Germline-derived CDR1 and CDR2 are SQVTM and ANQGSEA. V gave up 6 bases and J gave up 6 bases, with 21 bases separating them. This chain's CDR3 is CSVARQDWSGEQYF. The DNA for the CDR3 is TGCAGCGTCGCCCGACAGGACTGGTCAGGCGAGCAGTACTTC.

The V gene is TRBV27, the J gene TRBJ2-1; D not certain. Germline lookup yields CDR1 MNHEY and CDR2 SMNVEV (reference sequence). CDR3 length equals 13 residues. The V gene lost 4 bases and the J gene lost 8 bases, with 12 bases spanning the gap. The CDR3 loop is CASSSAYPYEQFF. The CDR3 nucleotides are TGTGCCAGCAGTTCAGCCTATCCCTATGAGCAGTTCTTC.

The chain is built from TRBV29-1 and TRBJ2-1; D is possibly TRBD2 (5 bases). There are 14 residues in the CDR3. V lost 5 bases, J lost 3 bases, and 14 bases lay in between. Germline V gives CDR1 SQVTM, CDR2 ANQGSEA. The CDR3 loop is CSVSNDYFYNEQFF. The CDR3 nucleotides are TGCAGCGTTTCTAACGACTATTTCTACAATGAGCAGTTCTTC.

V and J are TRBV6-1 and TRBJ2-4; weak D call: TRBD2 (6 bases). Between the trimmed V and J ends, which lost 3 bases and 8 bases, there was a span of 14 bases. This CDR3 comprises 14 residues. CDR1 and CDR2 from the germline V gene are MNHNS and SASEGT. The CDR3 loop is CASSEHWWEDIQYF. The CDR3 nucleotides are TGTGCCAGCAGTGAGCACTGGTGGGAGGACATTCAGTACTTC.

In this sample, this clonotype turned up a few times. This rearrangement joins TRBV7-9 to TRBJ2-7; TRBD1 might be the D (6 bases). This CDR3 has 14 residues. Germline lookup yields CDR1 SEHNR and CDR2 FQNEAQ (reference sequence). Trimming left V 5 bases short and J 3 bases short, with 14 bases between. The CDR3 region has the DNA TGTGCCAGCAGCACAACACAGGGTAGCTACGAGCAGTACTTC. Protein sequence: CASSTTQGSYEQYF.

DNA of the CDR3: TGTACCTTCTGTTTACCTAGCGGGAGGCACCGTGGCACCGGGGAGCTGTTTTTT. This codes for CTFCLPSGRHRGTGELFF. The rearrangement joins TRBV3-1 to TRBJ2-2; 11 bases are a match to TRBD2. In germline, CDR1 is LGHDT, CDR2 YNNKEL (reference sequence). This CDR3 has 18 residues.

This clonotype was counted between two and nine times. The rearrangement links TRBV7-9 to TRBJ2-3; D is undetermined. Germline V gene data show CDR1 as SEHNR and CDR2 as FQNEAQ (reference sequence). The V and J ends lost 3 bases and 2 bases respectively, with 9 bases between them. The CDR3 totals 14 residues. The CDR3 coding sequence is TGTGCCAGCAGCTTTGCCTTCTTCACAGATACGCAGTATTTT. As protein: CASSFAFFTDTQYF.

The rearrangement joins TRBV5-1 to TRBJ2-1, with D maybe TRBD2 (6 bases). V lost 2 bases to trimming and J lost 5 bases, with 11 bases between them. The CDR3 spans 14 residues. The germline V gene encodes CDR1 SGHRS and CDR2 YFSETQ. CDR3 nucleotides: TGCGCCAGCAGCTTCAAGCGGGCAGACAATGAGCAGTTCTTC. Translated: CASSFKRADNEQFF.

This chain uses TRBV7-9 with TRBJ2-1; D is perhaps TRBD2 (6 bases). Germline V gene data show CDR1 as SEHNR and CDR2 as FQNEAQ (reference sequence). V was clipped by 5 bases and J by 0 bases, with 14 bases between them. The CDR3 is made up of 16 amino acids. The CDR3 spells CASSPPPGSSYNEQFF. CDR3 bases: TGTGCCAGCAGCCCCCCCCCCGGGAGCTCCTACAATGAGCAGTTCTTC.

Only a few counts were recorded for this clonotype. The chain carries TRBV3-1 and TRBJ2-3, with TRBD2 identical over 11 bases. The CDR3 spans 17 residues. Germline trimming cut 8 bases from V and 2 bases from J; bases unmatched to any gene: 12. The germline gives CDR1 LGHDT, CDR2 YNNKEL (reference sequence). CDR3 residues: CASRPHGTSGFTDTQYF. CDR3 bases: TGTGCCAGCCGTCCCCATGGGACTAGCGGATTCACAGATACGCAGTATTTT.

The rearrangement links TRBV29-1 to TRBJ2-5, with 10 bases lining up with TRBD2. Trimming took 0 bases from V and 2 from J; bases not matched to a gene: 15. This CDR3 spans 19 amino acids. Germline V gene lookup returns CDR1 SQVTM and CDR2 ANQGSEA. DNA of the CDR3: TGCAGCGTTGAAGATTGGGGACTAGCGTCATCATGGGGGCAAGAGACCCAGTACTTC. This codes for CSVEDWGLASSWGQETQYF.

This clonotype has at least ten counts. V usage is TRBV24-1 and J usage is TRBJ1-6; 10 nucleotides match TRBD1. CDR1 and CDR2 from the germline V gene are KGHDR and SFDVKD. Trimming removed 6 bases from V and 7 bases from J; junction bases left unmatched: 11. This CDR3 is 17 amino acids long. CDR3 nucleotides: TGTGCCACCAGTAACGGGCCGGACAGGGGGGACAATTCACCCCTCCACTTT. Translated: CATSNGPDRGDNSPLHF.

The gene calls are TRBV20-1 and TRBJ2-1, with 10 nucleotides matching TRBD1. Looked up from germline, CDR1 is DFQATT and CDR2 is SNEGSKA (reference sequence). This CDR3 is 16 amino acids long. J lost 6 bases, V lost 4 bases, and 12 bases had no gene match. CDR3 amino acids: CSATAPPGQGFNEQFF. The CDR3 region has the DNA TGCAGTGCTACGGCTCCCCCGGGACAGGGGTTCAATGAGCAGTTCTTC.